This T cell receptor (beta chain) was captured by sequencing in a study of regulatory T cells in long-lasting Graves disease. Findings and limits, study-wide: New patients shared fewer public clonotypes (more than 850) than persistent patients did (around 2,900).

On this clonotype: Its antigen remains unidentified.

Germline values: CDR1 KGHSH, CDR2 LQKENI. V shed 3 bases and J shed 4 bases, with 15 bases lying between them. The length of the CDR3 is 16 residues. Time point reported: newly diagnosed GD, antithyroid drugs for less than 3 months. PBMC-extracted RNA yielded the TCR library. Through Arm-PCR of CDR3 regions and iRepertoire HTBI primers, TCR beta libraries were built. TCRdb passed the multiplex PCR reads through MiXCR, listing each CDR3 protein once. The data contain 350,000 to 500,000 distinct CDR3 sequences, about 15% of them singletons. These data also featured in a second study, about T cells in Graves' hyperthyroidism and ophthalmopathy. That work states: The definition of stable Graves' hyperthyroidism was no ophthalmopathy progression within 18 months. The HTBI set primed first-round TCR CDR3 RT-PCR.

The V and J genes are TRBV18 and TRBJ2-2; D unclear. The sequences come from peripheral blood mononuclear cells (PBMCs), collected at new diagnosis, from a patient treated with antithyroid drugs. The TCR originated in a woman younger than 30 with Graves disease. The CDR3 spells CASSPGNQERTGELFF. In DNA form, the CDR3 reads TGTGCCAGCTCACCGGGTAATCAGGAGCGCACCGGGGAGCTGTTTTTT.